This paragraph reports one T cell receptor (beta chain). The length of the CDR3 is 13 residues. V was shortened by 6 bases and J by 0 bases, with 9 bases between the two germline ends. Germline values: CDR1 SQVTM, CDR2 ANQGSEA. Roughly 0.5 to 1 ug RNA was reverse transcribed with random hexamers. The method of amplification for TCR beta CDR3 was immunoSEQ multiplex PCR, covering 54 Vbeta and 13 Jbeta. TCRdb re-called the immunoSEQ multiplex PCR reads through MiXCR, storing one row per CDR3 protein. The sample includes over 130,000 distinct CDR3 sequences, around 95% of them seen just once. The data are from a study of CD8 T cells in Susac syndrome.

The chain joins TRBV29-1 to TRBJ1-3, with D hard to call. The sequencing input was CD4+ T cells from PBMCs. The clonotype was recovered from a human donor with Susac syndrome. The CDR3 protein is CSVAQSSGNTIYF. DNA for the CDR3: TGCAGCGTCGCACAGAGCTCTGGAAACACCATATATTTT.